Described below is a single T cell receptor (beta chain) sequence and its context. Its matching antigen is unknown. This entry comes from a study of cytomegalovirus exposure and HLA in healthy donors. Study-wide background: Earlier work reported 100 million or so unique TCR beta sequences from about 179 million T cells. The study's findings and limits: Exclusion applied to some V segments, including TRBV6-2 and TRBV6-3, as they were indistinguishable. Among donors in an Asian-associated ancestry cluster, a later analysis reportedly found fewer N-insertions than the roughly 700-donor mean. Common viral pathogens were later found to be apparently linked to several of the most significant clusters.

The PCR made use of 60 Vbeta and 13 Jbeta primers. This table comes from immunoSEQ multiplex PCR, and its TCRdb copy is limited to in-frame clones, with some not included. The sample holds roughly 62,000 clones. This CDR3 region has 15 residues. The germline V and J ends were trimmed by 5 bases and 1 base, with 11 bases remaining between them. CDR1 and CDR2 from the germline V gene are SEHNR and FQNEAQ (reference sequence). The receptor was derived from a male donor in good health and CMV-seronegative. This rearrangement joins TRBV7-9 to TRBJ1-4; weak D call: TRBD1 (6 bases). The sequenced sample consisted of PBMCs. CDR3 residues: CASSADRQTNEKLFF. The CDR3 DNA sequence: TGTGCCAGCAGCGCCGACAGGCAAACTAATGAAAAACTGTTTTTT.